This T cell receptor (beta chain) was captured in a study of cytomegalovirus exposure and HLA in healthy donors. Separate from the roughly 710-subject first cohort, the approximately 120-subject validation cohort was the one that the donors belonged to. Data came from immunoSEQ multiplex PCR; TCRdb stores just in-frame clones and leaves some out. This sample has about 110,000 clones, with about 94% found just once. A word on this clone: Its antigen remains unidentified.

Overall study findings and caveats: Within the 100 to 150 validation repertoires, first-cohort TCR clusters tended to co-occur, according to a later analysis. The study found most TCR sequences rare, yet found some public TCRs in many donors. High sensitivity and specificity were reportedly achieved when the classifier diagnosed cytomegalovirus status.

The CDR3 totals 15 residues. In germline, CDR1 is PRHDT, CDR2 FYEKMQ (reference sequence). The V end was cut by 7 bases, the J end by 3 bases, with 17 bases between. Sequenced material: PBMCs. The TCR originated in a woman younger than 30 in good health and CMV-seronegative. V gene TRBV13 combines with J gene TRBJ2-3; D perhaps matches TRBD2 (6 bases). The DNA of the CDR3 is TGTGCCAGCAAGTCTTCCAACCGGGGGACAGATACGCAGTATTTT. It is translated as CASKSSNRGTDTQYF.